This T cell receptor delta chain was sequenced during a study of γδ T cells in repeated Plasmodium falciparum infection. Gammadelta T cells were flow-sorted from PBMC into Vgamma9/Vdelta2+ and Vdelta2-negative populations for bulk analysis. TCRdb ran CATT on the multiplex PCR reads. The table has 85,000 to 90,000 delta-chain clones, around 1.4% seen once. This clone was observed at least ten times. No antigen is known for it. Points from the study as a whole: Malian children's Vdelta2-negative repertoires appeared more expanded and less diverse than Australians'.

Per germline, CDR1 TSWWSYY and CDR2 QGS. V dropped 1 base and J dropped 0; count of bases not matched to a gene: 42. The CDR3 is made up of 30 amino acids. J is TRDJ1 and V is TRDV1; 12 bases are shared with TRDD3. This clonotype was obtained from a pool of human donors (malaria-infected and uninfected, not separated). Input material: gamma-delta T cells from blood. This chain's CDR3 is CALGEPSSGAMYWGIPPRSFLSEYTDKLIF. In DNA, the CDR3 is TGTGCTCTTGGGGAACCTTCGAGCGGTGCTATGTACTGGGGGATACCCCCTCGGTCGTTTCTTAGTGAGTACACCGATAAACTCATCTTT.